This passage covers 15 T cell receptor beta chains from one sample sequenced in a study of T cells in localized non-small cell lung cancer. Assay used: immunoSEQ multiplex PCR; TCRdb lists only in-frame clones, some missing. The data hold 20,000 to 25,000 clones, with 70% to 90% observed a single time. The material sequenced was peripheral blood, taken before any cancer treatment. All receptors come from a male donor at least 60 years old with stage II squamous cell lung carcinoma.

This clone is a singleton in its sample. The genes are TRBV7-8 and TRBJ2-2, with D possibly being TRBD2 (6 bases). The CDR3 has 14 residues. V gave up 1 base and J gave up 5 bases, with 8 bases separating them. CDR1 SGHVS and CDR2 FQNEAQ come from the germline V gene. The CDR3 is CASSLGGLTGELFF. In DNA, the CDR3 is TGTGCCAGCAGCTTAGGGGGACTGACCGGGGAGCTGTTTTTT.

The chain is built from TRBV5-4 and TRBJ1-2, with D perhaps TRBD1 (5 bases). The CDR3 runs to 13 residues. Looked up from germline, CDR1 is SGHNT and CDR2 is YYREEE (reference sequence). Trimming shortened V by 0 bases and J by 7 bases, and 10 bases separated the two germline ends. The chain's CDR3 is CASSLDGGSGYTF. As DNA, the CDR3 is TGTGCCAGCAGCTTGGACGGGGGAAGTGGCTACACCTTC.

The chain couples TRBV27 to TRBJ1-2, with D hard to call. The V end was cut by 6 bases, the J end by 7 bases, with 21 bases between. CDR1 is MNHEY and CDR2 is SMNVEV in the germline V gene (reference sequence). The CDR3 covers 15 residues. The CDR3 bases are TGTGCCAGCAGCCCCCGCCGGGTTTCCCAGGCTGGCTACACCTTC. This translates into CASSPRRVSQAGYTF.

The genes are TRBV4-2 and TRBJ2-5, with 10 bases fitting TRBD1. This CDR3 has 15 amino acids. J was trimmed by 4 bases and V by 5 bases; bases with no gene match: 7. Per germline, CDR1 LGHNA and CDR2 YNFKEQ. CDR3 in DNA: TGTGCCAGCAGCGGGGGACAGGGGATTGGAGAGACCCAGTACTTC. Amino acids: CASSGGQGIGETQYF.

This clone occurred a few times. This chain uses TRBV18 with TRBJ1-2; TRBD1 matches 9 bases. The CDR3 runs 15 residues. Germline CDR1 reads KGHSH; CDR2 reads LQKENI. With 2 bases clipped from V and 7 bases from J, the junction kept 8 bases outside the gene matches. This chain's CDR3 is CASSPWDRVPGGYTF. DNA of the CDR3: TGTGCCAGCTCACCATGGGACAGGGTACCCGGTGGCTACACCTTC.

The CDR3 loop reads CASSQDHTGAFSQFF. DNA for the CDR3: TGTGCCAGCAGCCAAGATCATACGGGGGCCTTCTCACAGTTCTTC. The V and J genes are TRBV4-2 and TRBJ2-1, with D possibly called TRBD1 or TRBD2 (6 bases each). Trimming cost V 0 bases and J 13 bases, with 19 bases left between them. Germline V CDR1 and CDR2: LGHNA, YNFKEQ. This CDR3 has 15 amino acids.

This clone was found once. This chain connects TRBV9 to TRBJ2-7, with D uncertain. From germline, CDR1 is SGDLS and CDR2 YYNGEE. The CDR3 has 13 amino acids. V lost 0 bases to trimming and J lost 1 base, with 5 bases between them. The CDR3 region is CASSVGPSYEQYF. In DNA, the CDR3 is TGTGCCAGCAGCGTAGGACCGTCCTACGAGCAGTACTTC.

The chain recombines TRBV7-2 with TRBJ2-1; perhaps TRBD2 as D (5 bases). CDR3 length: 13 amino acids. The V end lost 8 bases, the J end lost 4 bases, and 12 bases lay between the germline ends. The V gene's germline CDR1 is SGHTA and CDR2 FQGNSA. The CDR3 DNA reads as TGTGCCAGCGGAGACTACCTATACAATGAGCAGTTCTTC. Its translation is CASGDYLYNEQFF.

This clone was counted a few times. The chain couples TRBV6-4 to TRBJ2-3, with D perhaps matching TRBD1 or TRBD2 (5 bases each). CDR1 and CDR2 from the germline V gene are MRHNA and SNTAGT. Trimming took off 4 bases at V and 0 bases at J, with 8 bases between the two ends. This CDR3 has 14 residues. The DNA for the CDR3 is TGTGCCAGCAGTGTGGGGGTCAGCACAGATACGCAGTATTTT. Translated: CASSVGVSTDTQYF.

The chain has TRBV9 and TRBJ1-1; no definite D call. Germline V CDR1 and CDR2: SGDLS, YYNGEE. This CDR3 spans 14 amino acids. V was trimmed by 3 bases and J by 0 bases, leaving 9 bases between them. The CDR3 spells CASSARPVNTEAFF. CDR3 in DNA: TGTGCCAGCAGCGCCCGACCGGTGAACACTGAAGCTTTCTTT.

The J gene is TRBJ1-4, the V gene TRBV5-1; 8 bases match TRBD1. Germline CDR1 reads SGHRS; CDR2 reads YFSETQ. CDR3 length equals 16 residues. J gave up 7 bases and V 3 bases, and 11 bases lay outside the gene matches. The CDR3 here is CASSSRAGGGSEKLFF. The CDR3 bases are TGCGCCAGCAGCTCCCGAGCAGGGGGCGGTAGTGAAAAACTGTTTTTT.

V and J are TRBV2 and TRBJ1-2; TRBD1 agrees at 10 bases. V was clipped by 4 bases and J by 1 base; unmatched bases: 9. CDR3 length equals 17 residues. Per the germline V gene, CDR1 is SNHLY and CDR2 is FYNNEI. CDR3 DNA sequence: TGTGCCAGCAGTGCCTCCGTTCGGACAGGGGGTAACTATGGCTACACCTTC. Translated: CASSASVRTGGNYGYTF.

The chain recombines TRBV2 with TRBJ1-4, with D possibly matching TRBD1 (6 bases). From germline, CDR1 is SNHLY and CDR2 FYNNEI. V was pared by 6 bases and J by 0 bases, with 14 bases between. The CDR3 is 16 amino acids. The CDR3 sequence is CASRPWGASTNEKLFF. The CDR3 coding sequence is TGTGCCAGCAGGCCTTGGGGGGCATCAACTAATGAAAAACTGTTTTTT.

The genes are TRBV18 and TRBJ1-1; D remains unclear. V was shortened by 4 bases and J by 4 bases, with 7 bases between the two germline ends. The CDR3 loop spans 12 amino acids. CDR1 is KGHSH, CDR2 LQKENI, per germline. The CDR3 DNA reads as TGTGCCAGCTCACGTTGGGGCACTGAAGCTTTCTTT. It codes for CASSRWGTEAFF.

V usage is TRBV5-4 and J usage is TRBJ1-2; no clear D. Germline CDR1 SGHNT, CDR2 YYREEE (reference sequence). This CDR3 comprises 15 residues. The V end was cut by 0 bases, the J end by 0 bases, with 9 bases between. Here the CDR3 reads CASSLGAATNYGYTF. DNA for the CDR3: TGTGCCAGCAGCTTGGGGGCAGCTACTAACTATGGCTACACCTTC.